This TCR beta chain was sequenced in a study of blood T cell repertoires in COVID-19. Germline V gene lookup returns CDR1 MNHEY and CDR2 SMNVEV (reference sequence). V was trimmed by 5 bases and J by 4 bases, leaving 8 bases between them. This CDR3 has 13 amino acids. Generated by immunoSEQ multiplex PCR, the TCRdb table keeps only in-frame clones and is missing some. The sample shows over 200,000 clones, approximately 88% of them seen only once. The genes are TRBV27 and TRBJ2-2, with D unresolved. The receptor's source is a woman aged 25 to 39 who had been exposed to COVID-19. Sequences were obtained from PBMCs or T cells enriched from blood (not recorded which). This chain's CDR3 is CASSAQFTGELFF. DNA of the CDR3: TGTGCCAGCAGTGCGCAATTCACCGGGGAGCTGTTTTTT.